This T cell receptor beta chain was recovered during a study of CD8 T cells in Susac syndrome. The multiple sclerosis control group consisted of treatment-naive patients whose relapsing-remitting disease, which was either stable or active, fulfilled revised McDonald criteria. Notes on this clonotype: Its antigen is currently unknown.

Notes on the study in general: The number of individuals included in the study's TCR sequencing and HLA analysis was acknowledged as relatively small.

This CDR3 is 13 amino acids long. V lost 2 bases and J lost 2, with 8 bases in between. From germline, CDR1 is DFQATT and CDR2 SNEGSKA (reference sequence). Reverse transcription of 0.5 to 1 ug RNA was performed with random hexamers. TCRdb reanalysed the immunoSEQ multiplex PCR reads using MiXCR and keeps one entry per CDR3 protein. The sample lists some 260,000 distinct CDR3 sequences; just over 90% were seen once. V is TRBV20-1 and J is TRBJ2-3, with a tentative D call TRBD1 (5 bases). Sequencing was performed on CD4+ T cells from PBMCs. This sequence originates from a human donor with multiple sclerosis. CDR3 sequence reads: CSARPQVTDTQYF. The CDR3 coding sequence is TGCAGTGCTAGACCACAGGTCACAGATACGCAGTATTTT.